This T cell receptor beta chain was recovered during a study of T-cell reconstitution after alpha-beta-depleted transplantation in children. Study-wide points: One year after transplant, T-cell counts and diversity came mostly from newly produced T cells.

The library targeted TCRbeta and was prepared with unique molecular identifiers. One entry per CDR3 protein, called by TCRdb with MiXCR from the PCR reads. The profile shows approximately 190,000 distinct CDR3 sequences, 5% to 7.5% of them singletons. Germline lookup yields CDR1 LNHNV and CDR2 YYDKDF (reference sequence). After removal of 1 base from V and 0 bases from J, the junction contained 1 base not matched to a gene. This CDR3 is 15 amino acids long. This clonotype showed up many times. What it binds is not known. The rearrangement uses TRBV15 and TRBJ2-3; 7 nucleotides match TRBD2. This specimen consisted of PBMCs, obtained before TCRalphabeta/CD19-depleted stem cell transplant. The TCR was taken from a girl under two years old with combined immunodeficiency, due to receive a stem cell transplant. The CDR3 region has the DNA TGTGCCACCAGCAGAGGAGCGGGGAGCACAGATACGCAGTATTTT. Translating gives CATSRGAGSTDTQYF. Based on the CDR3 plus reference TRBV15 and TRBJ2-3, the full variable domain is DAMVIQNPRYQVTQFGKPVTLSCSQTLNHNVMYWYQQKSSQAPKLLFHYYDKDFNNEADTPDNFQSRRPNTSFCFLDIRSPGLGDTAMYLCATSRGAGSTDTQYFGPGTRLTVL.